This T cell receptor beta chain was documented in a study of blood T cells in healthy people across ages. Findings and caveats of the study: Long-lived donors carried more naive CD4+ cells and greater diversity than aged donors.

A J-beta primer mix and a sample-barcoded 5' primer were used in a second PCR of about 7 to 12 cycles. A template-switch adaptor with 12 random nucleotides tagged each cDNA molecule. TCRdb fed the 5' RACE reads into MiXCR, producing one record per CDR3 protein. Of about 1.6 million distinct CDR3 sequences in the sample, 30% to 40% were seen once. Between the trimmed V and J ends, which lost 0 bases and 0 bases, there was a span of 14 bases. This CDR3 spans 17 amino acids. CDR1 and CDR2 (germline): LGHNA, YNFKEQ. Concerning this clonotype itself: The antigen remains undetermined.

The rearrangement joins TRBV4-2 to TRBJ1-1; no reliable D call. Sequences were obtained from blood. The sequence derives from a woman aged 25 to 39 in good health. The CDR3 loop is CASSQESLTGMNTEAFF. The CDR3 coding sequence is TGTGCCAGCAGCCAAGAAAGTTTGACGGGAATGAACACTGAAGCTTTCTTT.